The clone carrying this T cell receptor (beta chain) was seen repeatedly, ten times or more. Its antigen is as yet unknown. The CDR3 totals 16 residues. Germline lookup yields CDR1 SGDLS and CDR2 YYNGEE. Losses at the gene ends were 3 bases for V and 5 bases for J; bases not matched to a gene: 12. The entry originates in a study of Graves' ophthalmopathy and Graves' hyperthyroidism. Study-level background: The study drew peripheral blood at initial diagnosis, before any treatment. Study-wide points: The blood repertoire also included most expanded thyroid clonotypes above 0.001 frequency.

RNA transcripts served as template for amplifying TCR beta CDR3 sequences. Following a first-round RT-PCR that used HTBI primers, a second-round multiplex PCR was carried out. TCRdb reprocessed the multiplex PCR reads via MiXCR and lists one record per CDR3 protein. Here the sample spans under 800,000 distinct CDR3 sequences, 22% being singletons. PBMCs were obtained from roughly 9.9 ml of fresh peripheral blood. The V gene is TRBV9, the J gene TRBJ2-5; 8 nucleotides align to TRBD1. Sequencing used peripheral blood. The sequence was obtained from a young woman with stable Graves' hyperthyroidism. Some clones in this sample may be carry-over from other donors' samples. The CDR3 region is CASSGGQGGRRETQYF. CDR3 nucleotide sequence: TGTGCCAGCAGCGGAGGACAGGGAGGACGTCGGGAGACCCAGTACTTC. The entire variable domain, with the rest obtained from reference TRBV9 and TRBJ2-5, is as follows: DSGVTQTPKHLITATGQRVTLRCSPRSGDLSVYWYQQSLDQGLQFLIQYYNGEERAKGNILERFSAQQFPDLHSELNLSSLELGDSALYFCASSGGQGGRRETQYFGPGTRLLVL.